A selection of T cell receptor beta chains follows, all from one sample in a study of T cells after yellow fever vaccination. TCRdb reanalysed the 5' RACE reads using MiXCR and keeps one entry per CDR3 protein. The sample contains 300,000 or so distinct CDR3 sequences, 10% to 15% of which appear only once. The source material was CD4+ T cells sorted from PBMCs, sampled 45 days after the yellow fever booster vaccination. The receptor set was obtained from a man aged 25 to 45 who received the YFV17D yellow fever vaccine. CDR3s include the opening cysteine and the closing phenylalanine or tryptophan. Fields, in order: clone size, J gene, D gene, V gene, CDR3 protein, CDR3 DNA. A D gene is named only where the DNA matches it firmly. Size tells how often a clone was seen (once, few, many) or the class of an expanded clone, and some rows leave it out.

clone_size: -; j_call: TRBJ1-1; d_call: -; v_call: TRBV5-5; cdr3_aa: CASSPVGGPFTEAFF; cdr3_nt: TGTGCCAGCAGCCCAGTGGGAGGACCCTTCACTGAAGCTTTCTTT
clone_size: -; j_call: TRBJ2-1; d_call: -; v_call: TRBV12-3/TRBV12-4; cdr3_aa: CASCPGGSANEQFF; cdr3_nt: TGTGCCAGTTGCCCAGGGGGGAGCGCCAATGAGCAGTTCTTC
clone_size: -; j_call: TRBJ2-1; d_call: -; v_call: TRBV19; cdr3_aa: CASSMGAENYNEQFF; cdr3_nt: TGTGCCAGTAGTATGGGAGCGGAAAACTACAATGAGCAGTTCTTC
clone_size: -; j_call: TRBJ2-7; d_call: TRBD2; v_call: TRBV7-2; cdr3_aa: CASSPTGAGGGYEQYF; cdr3_nt: TGTGCCAGCAGCCCAACGGGGGCGGGAGGAGGCTACGAGCAGTACTTC
clone_size: -; j_call: TRBJ2-7; d_call: -; v_call: TRBV6-6; cdr3_aa: CASSPTAYEQYF; cdr3_nt: TGTGCCAGCAGTCCGACGGCCTACGAGCAGTACTTC
clone_size: few; j_call: TRBJ2-5; d_call: -; v_call: TRBV6-1; cdr3_aa: CASRGDNQGGETQYF; cdr3_nt: TGTGCCAGCAGGGGGGACAACCAAGGCGGAGAGACCCAGTACTTC
clone_size: -; j_call: TRBJ2-7; d_call: TRBD2; v_call: TRBV7-2; cdr3_aa: CASSPRGTSTSEQYF; cdr3_nt: TGTGCCAGCAGCCCACGGGGGACTAGTACGTCCGAGCAGTACTTC
clone_size: -; j_call: TRBJ2-7; d_call: TRBD2; v_call: TRBV28; cdr3_aa: CASVSSGPKYEQYF; cdr3_nt: TGTGCCAGCGTTTCTAGCGGTCCTAAATACGAGCAGTACTTC
clone_size: few; j_call: TRBJ2-5; d_call: TRBD2; v_call: TRBV2; cdr3_aa: CASRETGTSGETQYF; cdr3_nt: TGTGCCAGCAGGGAAACCGGGACTAGCGGTGAGACCCAGTACTTC
clone_size: many; j_call: TRBJ2-4; d_call: TRBD2; v_call: TRBV18; cdr3_aa: CASSPGFVTSGSRSIQYF; cdr3_nt: TGTGCCAGCTCACCCGGCTTCGTGACTAGCGGGAGCAGGAGCATTCAGTACTTC
clone_size: few; j_call: TRBJ2-7; d_call: -; v_call: TRBV5-1; cdr3_aa: CASSPEAASYEQYF; cdr3_nt: TGCGCCAGCAGCCCAGAAGCGGCCTCCTACGAGCAGTACTTC
clone_size: -; j_call: TRBJ2-1; d_call: -; v_call: TRBV5-6; cdr3_aa: CASSGALSKQFF; cdr3_nt: TGTGCCAGCAGCGGGGCGCTGTCGAAGCAGTTCTTC
clone_size: -; j_call: TRBJ2-7; d_call: -; v_call: TRBV7-9; cdr3_aa: CASSLLAVQSSYEQYF; cdr3_nt: TGTGCCAGCAGCTTACTGGCGGTCCAATCTTCCTACGAGCAGTACTTC
clone_size: -; j_call: TRBJ2-3; d_call: -; v_call: TRBV14; cdr3_aa: CASSRLGGAGTQYF; cdr3_nt: TGTGCCAGCAGCCGTCTCGGAGGGGCGGGTACGCAGTATTTT
clone_size: -; j_call: TRBJ2-7; d_call: -; v_call: TRBV7-2; cdr3_aa: CASSLTGEPIGEQYF; cdr3_nt: TGTGCCAGCAGCTTAACGGGGGAACCGATTGGCGAGCAGTACTTC
clone_size: few; j_call: TRBJ2-7; d_call: -; v_call: TRBV20-1; cdr3_aa: CSASSSGSPYEQYF; cdr3_nt: TGCAGTGCTAGTAGTTCGGGCAGCCCCTACGAGCAGTACTTC
clone_size: -; j_call: TRBJ2-5; d_call: TRBD2; v_call: TRBV27; cdr3_aa: CASSVGPGLAGETQYF; cdr3_nt: TGTGCCAGCAGTGTCGGGCCGGGACTAGCAGGGGAGACCCAGTACTTC
clone_size: many; j_call: TRBJ2-7; d_call: -; v_call: TRBV5-6; cdr3_aa: CASRRTFSSYEQYF; cdr3_nt: TGTGCCAGCAGGCGGACTTTCAGCTCCTACGAGCAGTACTTC
clone_size: -; j_call: TRBJ1-4; d_call: -; v_call: TRBV6-1; cdr3_aa: CASSLLGGAGTNEKLFF; cdr3_nt: TGTGCCAGCAGCCTCCTTGGGGGCGCGGGAACTAATGAAAAACTGTTTTTT
clone_size: few; j_call: TRBJ2-1; d_call: -; v_call: TRBV6-2/TRBV6-3; cdr3_aa: CASSKDSYNEQFF; cdr3_nt: TGTGCCAGCAGTAAGGACTCTTACAATGAGCAGTTCTTC
clone_size: -; j_call: TRBJ1-2; d_call: -; v_call: TRBV12-3/TRBV12-4; cdr3_aa: CASSFGTRYGYTF; cdr3_nt: TGTGCCAGCAGTTTCGGCACACGTTATGGCTACACCTTC
clone_size: few; j_call: TRBJ2-7; d_call: -; v_call: TRBV20-1; cdr3_aa: CSAIRQVDGYEQYF; cdr3_nt: TGCAGTGCTATTCGACAGGTTGACGGCTACGAGCAGTACTTC
clone_size: few; j_call: TRBJ1-1; d_call: -; v_call: TRBV5-1; cdr3_aa: CASSKEQIVTEAFF; cdr3_nt: TGCGCCAGCAGTAAGGAACAGATAGTAACTGAAGCTTTCTTT
clone_size: -; j_call: TRBJ1-4; d_call: -; v_call: TRBV20-1; cdr3_aa: CSARGAQAATNEKLFF; cdr3_nt: TGCAGTGCTAGAGGGGCACAGGCAGCAACTAATGAAAAACTGTTTTTT
clone_size: few; j_call: TRBJ2-1; d_call: -; v_call: TRBV7-2; cdr3_aa: CASRSGPYNEQFF; cdr3_nt: TGTGCCAGCAGATCTGGACCGTACAATGAGCAGTTCTTC
clone_size: many; j_call: TRBJ2-7; d_call: -; v_call: TRBV21-1; cdr3_aa: CARPGQGTYEQYF; cdr3_nt: TGTGCCAGACCGGGACAGGGGACCTACGAGCAGTACTTC
clone_size: few; j_call: TRBJ2-7; d_call: TRBD1; v_call: TRBV28; cdr3_aa: CASSFIHTGQAPEQYF; cdr3_nt: TGTGCCAGCAGTTTTATACATACGGGACAGGCGCCCGAGCAGTACTTC
clone_size: -; j_call: TRBJ2-5; d_call: -; v_call: TRBV19; cdr3_aa: CASSLSQGPETQYF; cdr3_nt: TGTGCCAGTAGTCTGAGCCAGGGGCCGGAGACCCAGTACTTC
clone_size: few; j_call: TRBJ1-2; d_call: -; v_call: TRBV9; cdr3_aa: CASSPQPKGYGYTF; cdr3_nt: TGTGCCAGCAGCCCCCAGCCTAAGGGATATGGCTACACCTTC
clone_size: -; j_call: TRBJ2-5; d_call: -; v_call: TRBV5-4; cdr3_aa: CASSFGLSETQYF; cdr3_nt: TGTGCCAGCAGCTTTGGCCTATCGGAGACCCAGTACTTC
clone_size: -; j_call: TRBJ1-1; d_call: -; v_call: TRBV5-1; cdr3_aa: CASSLKGLNTEAFF; cdr3_nt: TGCGCCAGCAGCTTAAAAGGGTTGAACACTGAAGCTTTCTTT
clone_size: many; j_call: TRBJ2-3; d_call: TRBD2; v_call: TRBV20-1; cdr3_aa: CSARVTSGSTDTQYF; cdr3_nt: TGCAGTGCTAGAGTTACTAGCGGGAGCACAGATACGCAGTATTTT
clone_size: few; j_call: TRBJ1-3; d_call: -; v_call: TRBV12-3/TRBV12-4; cdr3_aa: CASSRGSGGNTIYF; cdr3_nt: TGTGCCAGCAGCCGCGGATCCGGAGGAAACACCATATATTTT
clone_size: -; j_call: TRBJ1-3; d_call: -; v_call: TRBV21-1; cdr3_aa: CASSGPFSGNTIYF; cdr3_nt: TGTGCCAGCAGTGGACCCTTCTCTGGAAACACCATATATTTT
clone_size: few; j_call: TRBJ2-1; d_call: TRBD2; v_call: TRBV2; cdr3_aa: CASRGTSGDNEQFF; cdr3_nt: TGTGCCAGCAGGGGGACTAGCGGGGACAATGAGCAGTTCTTC
clone_size: -; j_call: TRBJ2-1; d_call: TRBD2; v_call: TRBV10-3; cdr3_aa: CAISGDAGGPYNEQFF; cdr3_nt: TGTGCCATCAGTGGGGACGCGGGAGGGCCTTACAATGAGCAGTTCTTC
clone_size: -; j_call: TRBJ2-2; d_call: -; v_call: TRBV20-1; cdr3_aa: CSARDLTRRTGGELFF; cdr3_nt: TGCAGTGCTAGAGATCTGACTCGGCGAACAGGCGGGGAGCTGTTTTTT
clone_size: -; j_call: TRBJ2-1; d_call: -; v_call: TRBV20-1; cdr3_aa: CSASRGVYNEQFF; cdr3_nt: TGCAGTGCTAGCCGCGGGGTTTACAATGAGCAGTTCTTC
clone_size: -; j_call: TRBJ2-2; d_call: TRBD2; v_call: TRBV20-1; cdr3_aa: CSAATGRAGELFF; cdr3_nt: TGCAGTGCTGCCACCGGGAGGGCCGGGGAGCTGTTTTTT